These 6 T cell receptor beta chains originate from one sample sequenced in a study of blood T cell repertoires in COVID-19 (dated by TCRdb to 2018 to 2021). Library preparation employed the immunoSEQ multiplex PCR assay. What TCRdb holds here is the immuneACCESS table cut down to in-frame rearrangements. Part of the clones is not present; checked against another copy, under half of the missing clones reflect an unresolved V gene, and the others are unexplained. This sample lists some 99,000 clones; about 80% were detected once. Approximately 25% of the sample comes from the top ten. The sequencing input was peripheral blood. These receptors all stem from a man between 65 and 79 years old with acute or convalescent COVID-19.

The chain recombines TRBV7-2 with TRBJ2-6; D ambiguous. Trimming stripped 5 bases from V and 1 base from J, with 9 bases between. The CDR3 has 15 amino acids. Germline CDR1 and CDR2: SGHTA and FQGNSA. This chain's CDR3 is CASSPRHSGANVLTF. In DNA, the CDR3 is TGTGCCAGCAGCCCCCGACATTCTGGGGCCAACGTCCTGACTTTC.

This clone has just a few counts. This chain uses TRBV7-8 with TRBJ2-7; TRBD1 is a possible D gene (5 bases). The CDR3 extends over 15 amino acids. The germline V gene has CDR1 SGHVS and CDR2 FQNEAQ. Between the trimmed V and J ends, which lost 2 bases and 3 bases, there was a span of 14 bases. CDR3 nucleotide sequence: TGTGCCAGCAGCTTATACCGGCAGGGTGGCTACGAGCAGTACTTC. Translating it yields CASSLYRQGGYEQYF.

The chain has TRBV19 and TRBJ2-5; D is unresolved. This CDR3 has 9 residues. Germline values: CDR1 LNHDA, CDR2 SQIVND (reference sequence). V was cut by 9 bases and J by 5 bases, with 4 bases left in between. The CDR3 region has the DNA TGTGCCAGGCGGGAGACCCAGTACTTC. Translation: CARRETQYF.

The chain uses TRBV27 and TRBJ2-7; tentatively, D is TRBD2 (6 bases). V was cut by 2 bases and J by 1 base, with 12 bases left in between. CDR1 is MNHEY, CDR2 SMNVEV, per germline (reference sequence). The CDR3 consists of 15 residues. DNA of the CDR3: TGTGCCAGCAGTTTAGAGGGACTTCCTTCCTACGAGCAGTACTTC. The encoded protein is CASSLEGLPSYEQYF.

V usage is TRBV28 and J usage is TRBJ2-1, with D tentatively TRBD2 (6 bases). The CDR3 spans 18 residues. With 5 bases removed from V and 3 bases from J, the gap between germline ends came to 23 bases. Germline V gives CDR1 MDHEN, CDR2 SYDVKM. The CDR3 is CASSPPNFGGSLYNEQFF. The DNA for the CDR3 is TGTGCCAGCAGTCCACCCAACTTTGGGGGGAGCCTCTACAATGAGCAGTTCTTC.

The chain carries TRBV9 and TRBJ2-5; perhaps TRBD1 as D (6 bases). This CDR3 comprises 16 residues. Germline assignment: CDR1 SGDLS and CDR2 YYNGEE. V lost 0 bases to trimming and J lost 0 bases, with 12 bases between them. CDR3 sequence: CASSVGVGQYQETQYF. Here the CDR3 DNA reads TGTGCCAGCAGCGTAGGAGTCGGACAGTACCAAGAGACCCAGTACTTC.